The next 11 T cell receptor beta chains were all read from a single sample in a study of read filtering for tumor transcriptome and immune sequencing. From around 0.4 ug of RNA, a library with molecular barcoded alpha/delta and beta/gamma adaptors was made. Using its own MiXCR run on the reads, TCRdb lists one record per CDR3 protein. The repertoire consists of around 30,000 distinct CDR3 sequences, with around a sixth occurring once and the leading ten covering 16%. Specimen: a population of CD138-negative cells sorted from bone marrow. These receptors came from a donor at least 40 years old with multiple myeloma.

At least ten counts were recorded for this clonotype. The chain has TRBV10-1 and TRBJ2-2, with TRBD1 matching over 7 bases. The CDR3 is 13 residues long. The V gene's germline CDR1 is WNHNN and CDR2 SYGVQD (reference sequence). V was pared by 8 bases and J by 4 bases, with 4 bases of the junction left unmatched. CDR3 protein: CASGGQPTGELFF. CDR3 coding DNA: TGCGCCAGCGGGGGACAGCCCACCGGGGAGCTGTTTTTT.

About this clonotype: An end of the junction does not agree with germline; a read error may underlie this. The chain combines TRBV20-1 with TRBJ2-5; D call uncertain. Germline CDR1 is DFQATT and CDR2 is SNEGSKA (reference sequence). This CDR3 comprises 13 residues. CDR3 DNA sequence: TGCAGTGCTAGAAGTATCGGGCAAGAGACCCAGCACTTC. Amino acids: CSARSIGQETQHF.

A remark on this clonotype: One end of the junction fails to match germline, which may point to a read error. The rearrangement joins TRBV15 to TRBJ1-5; 7 bases map to TRBD1. The CDR3 totals 15 residues. Germline CDR1 LNHNV, CDR2 YYDKDF (reference sequence). CDR3 coding DNA: TGTGCCACCAGCAGCTACAGGGGTGGCAATCAGCCCCAGCGTTTT. This sequence encodes CATSSYRGGNQPQRF.

Comments on this clonotype: Since no conserved phenylalanine or tryptophan closes the CDR3, a read error is the likely cause. This chain connects TRBV12-3 or TRBV12-4 to TRBJ2-3; unclear D gene. V gave up 3 bases and J gave up 3 bases, with 7 bases separating them. This CDR3 spans 13 amino acids. The CDR3 coding sequence is TGTGCCAGCAGTTTGAGCCAAACAGATACGCAGTATTCT. It translates to CASSLSQTDTQYS.

Of note for this clonotype: A much more abundant neighbour one base away suggests this may be a read error. J is TRBJ2-7 and V is TRBV9; D possibly corresponds to TRBD1 (6 bases). The CDR3 has 15 amino acids. CDR1 is SGDLS and CDR2 is YYNGEE in the germline V gene. This CDR3 is CAGSSAPTGNYEQYF. The DNA for the CDR3 is TGTGCCGGCAGCTCCGCCCCCACAGGGAACTACGAGCAGTACTTC.

Of note for this clonotype: A read error is the likely source, as a far larger clone sits one nucleotide away. This rearrangement joins TRBV11-3 to TRBJ1-1; TRBD1 agrees at 9 bases. V was clipped by 4 bases and J by 9 bases; unmatched bases: 9. This CDR3 is 14 amino acids long. Germline lookup yields CDR1 SGHNT and CDR2 YENEEA. The CDR3: CASSSGGDRAKAFF. The CDR3 nucleotides read TGTGCCAGCAGCTCGGGGGGGGACAGGGCAAAAGCTTTCTTT.

This clonotype was seen repeatedly, ten times or more. CDR3 sequence reads: CASSPAEASGQYF. CDR3 nucleotides: TGCGCCAGCAGTCCCGCGGAGGCGTCGGGGCAGTACTTC. The chain recombines TRBV5-1 with TRBJ2-7; possibly TRBD2 for D (5 bases). Germline CDR1 SGHRS, CDR2 YFSETQ. CDR3 length: 13 residues. Trimming took off 5 bases at V and 9 bases at J, with 18 bases between the two ends.

Worth noting for this clonotype: A much bigger clone sits one base away, suggesting this may be a read error. The missing conserved phenylalanine or tryptophan at the end of this CDR3 makes a read error likely. J is TRBJ2-5 and V is TRBV29-1; TRBD1 or TRBD2 may be the D gene (5 bases each). CDR1 and CDR2 from the germline V gene are SQVTM and ANQGSEA. Trimming removed 4 bases from V and 5 bases from J, with 11 bases in between. The CDR3 is 12 amino acids. The CDR3 coding sequence is TGCAGCGTTGGGGGGATGGGGGAGACCCAGTACCTC. The encoded protein is CSVGGMGETQYL.

This clonotype ranks as medium-sized. The chain is built from TRBV20-1 and TRBJ2-1; possibly TRBD2 for D (5 bases). Trimming removed 4 bases from V and 0 bases from J, with 7 bases in between. This CDR3 has 13 residues. The germline V gene encodes CDR1 DFQATT and CDR2 SNEGSKA (reference sequence). CDR3 sequence reads: CSAKAVSYNEQFF. The CDR3 bases are TGCAGTGCTAAAGCGGTCTCCTACAATGAGCAGTTCTTC.

This clonotype was counted ten times or more. The chain links TRBV20-1 to TRBJ2-4; D unclear. Trimming pared 3 bases from V and 6 bases from J, leaving 12 bases between. The CDR3 runs 13 residues. Germline CDR1 and CDR2: DFQATT and SNEGSKA (reference sequence). CDR3 sequence reads: CSASPTRRNIQYF. CDR3 nucleotides: TGCAGTGCTAGTCCGACACGTCGAAACATTCAGTACTTC.

This clonotype appeared many times. This chain connects TRBV9 to TRBJ2-1; 7 positions match TRBD2. Germline V gene data show CDR1 as SGDLS and CDR2 as YYNGEE. Trimming took 2 bases from V and 6 from J; bases not matched to a gene: 8. The CDR3 sequence is 15 residues long. CDR3 coding DNA: TGTGCCAGCAGCGTCAGCCTGGGGGGGGGCAATGAGCAGTTCTTC. Translation gives CASSVSLGGGNEQFF.